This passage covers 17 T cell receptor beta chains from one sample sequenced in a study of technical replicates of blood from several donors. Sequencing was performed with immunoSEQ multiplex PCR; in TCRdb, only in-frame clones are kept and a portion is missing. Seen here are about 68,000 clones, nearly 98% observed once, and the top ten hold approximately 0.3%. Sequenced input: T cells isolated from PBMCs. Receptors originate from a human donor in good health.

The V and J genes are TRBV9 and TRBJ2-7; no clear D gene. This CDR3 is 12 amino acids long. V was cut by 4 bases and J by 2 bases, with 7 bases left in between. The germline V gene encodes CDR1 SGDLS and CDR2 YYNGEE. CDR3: CASSKEPYEQYF. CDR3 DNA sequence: TGTGCCAGCAGCAAAGAGCCCTACGAGCAGTACTTC. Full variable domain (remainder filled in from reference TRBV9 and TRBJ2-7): DSGVTQTPKHLITATGQRVTLRCSPRSGDLSVYWYQQSLDQGLQFLIQYYNGEERAKGNILERFSAQQFPDLHSELNLSSLELGDSALYFCASSKEPYEQYFGPGTRLTVT.

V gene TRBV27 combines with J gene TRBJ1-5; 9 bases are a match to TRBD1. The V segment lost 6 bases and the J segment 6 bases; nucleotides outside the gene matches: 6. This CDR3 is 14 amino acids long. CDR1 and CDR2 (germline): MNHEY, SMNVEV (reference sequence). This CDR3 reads CASSPGTGPQPQHF. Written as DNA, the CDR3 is TGTGCCAGCAGCCCCGGGACAGGGCCTCAGCCCCAGCATTTT.

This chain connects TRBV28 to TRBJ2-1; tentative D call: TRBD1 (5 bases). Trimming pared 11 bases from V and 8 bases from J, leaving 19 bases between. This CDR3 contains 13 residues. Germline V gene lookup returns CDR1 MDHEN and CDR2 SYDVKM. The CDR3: CAGSTALGDEQFF. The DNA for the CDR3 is TGTGCCGGCTCGACAGCCCTCGGCGATGAGCAGTTCTTC.

The CDR3 DNA follows: TGTGCCAGCAGCCAAGAAGACGGGAGGCGGACCGGGGAGCTGTTTTTT. Encoded protein: CASSQEDGRRTGELFF. The chain couples TRBV4-2 to TRBJ2-2, with 7 bases identical to TRBD2. CDR3 length: 16 residues. V was clipped by 0 bases and J by 5 bases; unmatched bases: 6. Germline CDR1 and CDR2: LGHNA and YNFKEQ.

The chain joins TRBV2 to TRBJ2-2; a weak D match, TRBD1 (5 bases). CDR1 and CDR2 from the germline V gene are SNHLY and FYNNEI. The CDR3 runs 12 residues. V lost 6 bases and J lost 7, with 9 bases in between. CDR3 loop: CASSPDSGELFF. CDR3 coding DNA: TGTGCCAGCAGCCCTGACAGCGGGGAGCTGTTTTTT.

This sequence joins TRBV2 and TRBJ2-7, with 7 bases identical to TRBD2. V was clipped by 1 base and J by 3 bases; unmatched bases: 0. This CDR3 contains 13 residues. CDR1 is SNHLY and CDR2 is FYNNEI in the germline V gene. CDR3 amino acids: CASSEGEGYEQYF. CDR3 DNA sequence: TGTGCCAGCAGTGAAGGGGAGGGCTACGAGCAGTACTTC.

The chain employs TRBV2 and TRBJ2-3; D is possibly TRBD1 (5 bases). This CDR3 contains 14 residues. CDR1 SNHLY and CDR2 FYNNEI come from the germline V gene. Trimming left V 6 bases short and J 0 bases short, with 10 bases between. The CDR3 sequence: CASRGEFSTDTQYF. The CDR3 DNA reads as TGTGCCAGCAGAGGGGAATTTAGCACAGATACGCAGTATTTT.

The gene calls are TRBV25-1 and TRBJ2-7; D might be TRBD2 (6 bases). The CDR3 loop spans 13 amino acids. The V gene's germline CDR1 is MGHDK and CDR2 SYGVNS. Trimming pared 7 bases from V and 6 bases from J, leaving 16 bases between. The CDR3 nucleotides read TGTGCCAGCACCCCTGGCGGGGTGGCCGAGCAGTACTTC. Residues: CASTPGGVAEQYF.

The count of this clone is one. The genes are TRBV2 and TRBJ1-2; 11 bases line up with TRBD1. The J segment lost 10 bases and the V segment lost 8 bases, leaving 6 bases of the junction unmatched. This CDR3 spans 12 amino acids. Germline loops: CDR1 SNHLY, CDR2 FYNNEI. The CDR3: CASGGQGVDYTF. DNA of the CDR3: TGTGCCAGCGGGGGACAGGGGGTTGACTACACCTTC. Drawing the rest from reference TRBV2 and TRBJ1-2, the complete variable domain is EPEVTQTPSHQVTQMGQEVILRCVPISNHLYFYWYRQILGQKVEFLVSFYNNEISEKSEIFDDQFSVERPDGSNFTLKIRSTKLEDSAMYFCASGGQGVDYTFGSGTRLTVV.

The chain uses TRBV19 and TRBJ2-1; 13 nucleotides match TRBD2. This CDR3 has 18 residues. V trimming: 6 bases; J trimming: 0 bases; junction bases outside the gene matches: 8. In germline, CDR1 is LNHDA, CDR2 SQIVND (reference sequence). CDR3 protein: CASRPGLAGTFSYNEQFF. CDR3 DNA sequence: TGTGCCAGTAGACCGGGACTAGCGGGAACTTTCTCCTACAATGAGCAGTTCTTC.

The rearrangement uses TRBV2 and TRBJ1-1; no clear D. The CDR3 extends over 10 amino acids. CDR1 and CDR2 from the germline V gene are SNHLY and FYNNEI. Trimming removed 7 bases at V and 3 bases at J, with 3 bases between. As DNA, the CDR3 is TGTGCCAGCACCGACACTGAAGCTTTCTTT. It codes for CASTDTEAFF.

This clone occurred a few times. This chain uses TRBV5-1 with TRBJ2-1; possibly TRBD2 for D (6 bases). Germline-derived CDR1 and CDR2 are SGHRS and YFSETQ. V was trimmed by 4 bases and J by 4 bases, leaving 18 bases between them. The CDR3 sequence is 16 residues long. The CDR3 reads CASSESRGGIYNEQFF. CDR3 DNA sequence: TGCGCCAGCAGCGAATCGCGAGGCGGGATTTACAATGAGCAGTTCTTC. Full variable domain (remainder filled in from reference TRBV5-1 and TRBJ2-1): KAGVTQTPRYLIKTRGQQVTLSCSPISGHRSVSWYQQTPGQGLQFLFEYFSETQRNKGNFPGRFSGRQFSNSRSEMNVSTLELGDSALYLCASSESRGGIYNEQFFGPGTRLTVL.

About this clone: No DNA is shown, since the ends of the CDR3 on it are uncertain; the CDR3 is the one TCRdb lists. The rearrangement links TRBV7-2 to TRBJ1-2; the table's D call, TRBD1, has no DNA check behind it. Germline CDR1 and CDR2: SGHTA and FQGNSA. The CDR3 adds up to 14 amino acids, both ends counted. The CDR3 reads CASSFTGTWGVGTF.

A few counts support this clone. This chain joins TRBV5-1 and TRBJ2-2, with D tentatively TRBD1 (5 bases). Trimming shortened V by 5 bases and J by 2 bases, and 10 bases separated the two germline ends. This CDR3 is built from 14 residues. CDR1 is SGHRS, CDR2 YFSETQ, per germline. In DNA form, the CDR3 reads TGCGCCAGCAGGGACAACCTAAACACCGGGGAGCTGTTTTTT. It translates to CASRDNLNTGELFF.

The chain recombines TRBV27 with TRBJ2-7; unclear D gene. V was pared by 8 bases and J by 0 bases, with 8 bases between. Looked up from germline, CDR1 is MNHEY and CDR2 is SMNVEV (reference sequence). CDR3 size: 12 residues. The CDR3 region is CASGTTSYEQYF. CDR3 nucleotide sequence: TGTGCCAGCGGAACTACCTCCTACGAGCAGTACTTC.

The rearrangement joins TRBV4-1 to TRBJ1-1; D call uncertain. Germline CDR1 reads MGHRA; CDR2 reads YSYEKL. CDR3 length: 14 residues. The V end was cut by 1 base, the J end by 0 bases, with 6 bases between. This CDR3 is CASSQATVNTEAFF. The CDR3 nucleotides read TGCGCCAGCAGCCAAGCCACAGTGAACACTGAAGCTTTCTTT.

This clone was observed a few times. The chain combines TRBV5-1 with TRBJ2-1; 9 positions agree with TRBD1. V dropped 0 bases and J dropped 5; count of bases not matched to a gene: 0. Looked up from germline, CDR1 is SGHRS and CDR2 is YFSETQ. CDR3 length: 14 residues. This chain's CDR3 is CASSLDRGHNEQFF. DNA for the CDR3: TGCGCCAGCAGCTTGGACAGGGGGCACAATGAGCAGTTCTTC.